There are a few counts of the clone carrying this T cell receptor (beta chain). This entry belongs to a study of blood T cell repertoires in COVID-19. About the study: Collection of acute and convalescent COVID-19 samples took place in the United States, Italy and Spain. From T cells, B-cell-depleted T cells, or PBMCs came the material, which was cDNA or gDNA.

V lost 1 base, J lost 2 bases, and 2 bases stayed unmatched. Germline CDR1 reads GTSNPN; CDR2 reads SVGIG (reference sequence). The CDR3 is 14 residues long. Authors' processing steps: Reference gene primers were amplified, and this amplification served to estimate nucleated cell counts. Sequencing used immunoSEQ multiplex PCR; TCRdb keeps in-frame clones, though not all of them. For V, J and clone size, that table is used; D and trimming come from the DNA. The data hold 150,000 to 200,000 clones, with roughly 85% observed a single time. What the recovered Cohort 3 donors had was two negative PCRs, clearance, or symptom resolution.

The chain carries TRBV30 and TRBJ1-1; 9 nucleotides agree with TRBD1. Sequenced input: PBMCs or T cells enriched from blood (not recorded which). The receptor's source is a middle-aged man who had recovered from COVID-19. The CDR3 bases are TGTGCCTGGAGTGGGGACAGGGAAAACACTGAAGCTTTCTTT. This sequence encodes CAWSGDRENTEAFF.